These 16 T cell receptor beta chains share one sample of origin, sequenced in a study of T cell changes during pregnancy in multiple sclerosis. TCRdb's copy holds only in-frame clones and misses some; the assay was immunoSEQ multiplex PCR. The table shows 36,000 or so clones, with 75% to 90% occurring only once. The input for sequencing was CD8+ T cells from peripheral blood mononuclear cells, taken in the third trimester of pregnancy. The receptors derive from a female donor with multiple sclerosis, enrolled in a pregnancy study.

The chain links TRBV7-9 to TRBJ1-1, with D hard to call. CDR3 size: 12 residues. The V gene lost 5 bases and the J gene lost 6 bases, with 10 bases spanning the gap. From germline, CDR1 is SEHNR and CDR2 FQNEAQ (reference sequence). The CDR3 spells CASSLGRAEAFF. The CDR3 nucleotides read TGTGCCAGCAGCCTAGGGAGGGCTGAAGCTTTCTTT.

The rearrangement joins TRBV6-5 to TRBJ2-3; D uncertain. Between the trimmed V and J ends, which lost 1 base and 2 bases, there was a span of 7 bases. The CDR3 has 14 residues. From germline, CDR1 is MNHEY and CDR2 SVGAGI. Here the CDR3 reads CASSYLETTDTQYF. CDR3 nucleotides: TGTGCCAGCAGTTACTTAGAAACCACAGATACGCAGTATTTT.

The chain combines TRBV5-1 with TRBJ2-7; 7 nucleotides align to TRBD2. After removal of 1 base from V and 5 bases from J, the junction contained 3 bases not matched to a gene. Germline CDR1 and CDR2: SGHRS and YFSETQ. The length of the CDR3 is 13 residues. The CDR3 spells CASSLSGTHEQYF. The CDR3, as DNA: TGCGCCAGCAGCTTGAGCGGGACCCACGAGCAGTACTTC.

The J gene is TRBJ1-5, the V gene TRBV2; the match to TRBD1 covers 8 bases. This CDR3 comprises 15 residues. J gave up 4 bases and V 6 bases, and 8 bases lay outside the gene matches. Per the germline V gene, CDR1 is SNHLY and CDR2 is FYNNEI. CDR3 protein: CASSAGTGLNQPQHF. CDR3 DNA: TGTGCCAGCAGCGCCGGGACAGGCCTGAATCAGCCCCAGCATTTT.

The chain employs TRBV5-4 and TRBJ1-2; TRBD1 aligns across 7 bases. Trimming cost V 3 bases and J 8 bases; bases outside gene matches: 4. CDR1 is SGHNT and CDR2 is YYREEE in the germline V gene (reference sequence). This CDR3 has 12 residues. CDR3 DNA: TGTGCCAGCAGCTACGGGACAGTAGGCTACACCTTC. This encodes CASSYGTVGYTF.

This clone was observed a few times. The chain couples TRBV7-8 to TRBJ1-1; D remains unclear. V was trimmed by 5 bases and J by 4 bases, leaving 11 bases between them. The CDR3 sequence is 13 residues long. CDR1 is SGHVS, CDR2 FQNEAQ, per germline. CDR3 loop: CASSPLPGTEAFF. The DNA for the CDR3 is TGTGCCAGCAGCCCCCTGCCAGGCACTGAAGCTTTCTTT.

The V call is TRBV7-6, the J call TRBJ1-2, with D uncertain. The CDR3 extends over 15 amino acids. Trimming removed 6 bases at V and 4 bases at J, with 18 bases between. Germline CDR1 and CDR2: SGHVS and FNYEAQ. CDR3 in amino acids: CASSTTGFASYGYTF. CDR3 coding DNA: TGTGCCAGCAGTACTACCGGGTTCGCCTCCTATGGCTACACCTTC.

The chain combines TRBV13 with TRBJ2-1; possibly TRBD1 for D (7 bases). Trimming cost V 2 bases and J 2 bases, with 28 bases left between them. This CDR3 is 21 amino acids long. Germline CDR1 PRHDT, CDR2 FYEKMQ (reference sequence). The CDR3 here is CASSLYPHRGEASEPYNEQFF. The DNA for the CDR3 is TGTGCCAGCAGCTTATACCCCCACAGGGGCGAGGCTAGCGAGCCCTACAATGAGCAGTTCTTC.

V is TRBV7-3 and J is TRBJ2-1, with TRBD2 matching 12 bases. CDR3 size: 15 residues. V was pared by 4 bases and J by 9 bases, with 7 bases of the junction left unmatched. The germline V gene has CDR1 SGHTA and CDR2 FQGTGA. The CDR3 DNA sequence: TGTGCCAGCAGCTACGCTAGCGGGGGGGCCGGTGAGCAGTTCTTC. Translating it yields CASSYASGGAGEQFF. Looking up the rest from reference TRBV7-3 and TRBJ2-1 gives the full variable domain: GAGVSQTPSNKVTEKGKYVELRCDPISGHTALYWYRQSLGQGPEFLIYFQGTGAADDSGLPNDRFFAVRPEGSVSTLKIQRTERGDSAVYLCASSYASGGAGEQFFGPGTRLTVL.

The chain links TRBV25-1 to TRBJ1-4; D is unresolved. Trimming took off 4 bases at V and 1 base at J, with 10 bases between the two ends. This CDR3 is built from 15 residues. CDR1 MGHDK and CDR2 SYGVNS come from the germline V gene. CDR3: CASSGGGGTNEKLFF. CDR3 sequence (DNA): TGTGCCAGCAGTGGGGGTGGAGGAACTAATGAAAAACTGTTTTTT.

CDR3 sequence: CASSEWGVQLYNSPLHF. Here the CDR3 DNA reads TGTGCCAGCAGTGAATGGGGGGTACAACTCTATAATTCACCCCTCCACTTT. The chain couples TRBV6-1 to TRBJ1-6; possible D gene TRBD1, 5 bases. CDR1 and CDR2 (germline): MNHNS, SASEGT. V was cut by 2 bases and J by 3 bases, with 14 bases left in between. CDR3 length equals 17 residues.

This sequence joins TRBV19 and TRBJ1-1; the D is unclear. The CDR3 has 13 amino acids. Germline CDR1 reads LNHDA; CDR2 reads SQIVND (reference sequence). V shed 8 bases and J shed 0 bases, with 10 bases lying between them. CDR3 region: CASSRGLNTEAFF. Written as DNA, the CDR3 is TGTGCCAGTTCCAGAGGGCTGAACACTGAAGCTTTCTTT. Together with reference TRBV19 and TRBJ1-1, the CDR3 gives the full variable domain: DGGITQSPKYLFRKEGQNVTLSCEQNLNHDAMYWYRQDPGQGLRLIYYSQIVNDFQKGDIAEGYSVSREKKESFPLTVTSAQKNPTAFYLCASSRGLNTEAFFGQGTRLTVV.

Turning to this clone: Other DNA sequences in the same sample also yield this CDR3. V is TRBV27 and J is TRBJ1-1; D gene unclear. Germline values: CDR1 MNHEY, CDR2 SMNVEV (reference sequence). Trimming removed 0 bases at V and 0 bases at J, with 2 bases between. This CDR3 comprises 13 residues. The CDR3 DNA follows: TGTGCCAGCAGTTTATCCGTGAACACTGAAGCTTTCTTT. Protein product: CASSLSVNTEAFF.

J is TRBJ2-3 and V is TRBV6-1, with 10 bases identical to TRBD1. Germline-derived CDR1 and CDR2 are MNHNS and SASEGT. Trimming took 5 bases from V and 3 from J; bases not matched to a gene: 2. This CDR3 comprises 14 residues. In nucleotides, the CDR3 is TGTGCCAGCAGTTGGACAGGGGGAACAGATACGCAGTATTTT. Protein: CASSWTGGTDTQYF.

The chain links TRBV11-2 to TRBJ2-5; TRBD2 matches at 8 bases. The CDR3 is 14 amino acids. Unmatched junction bases numbered 2, after V lost 3 bases and J lost 2 bases. Germline assignment: CDR1 SGHAT and CDR2 FQNNGV. CDR3 bases: TGTGCCAGCAGCTTGAGCGGGGGACAAGAGACCCAGTACTTC. It yields the protein CASSLSGGQETQYF.

The chain employs TRBV27 and TRBJ2-5, with TRBD1 as a possible D gene (6 bases). Trimming cost V 5 bases and J 4 bases, with 11 bases left between them. The CDR3 contains 13 residues. Germline V gene data show CDR1 as MNHEY and CDR2 as SMNVEV (reference sequence). CDR3 sequence (DNA): TGTGCCAGCAGTCACCTAGGGGGAGAGACCCAGTACTTC. This encodes CASSHLGGETQYF.